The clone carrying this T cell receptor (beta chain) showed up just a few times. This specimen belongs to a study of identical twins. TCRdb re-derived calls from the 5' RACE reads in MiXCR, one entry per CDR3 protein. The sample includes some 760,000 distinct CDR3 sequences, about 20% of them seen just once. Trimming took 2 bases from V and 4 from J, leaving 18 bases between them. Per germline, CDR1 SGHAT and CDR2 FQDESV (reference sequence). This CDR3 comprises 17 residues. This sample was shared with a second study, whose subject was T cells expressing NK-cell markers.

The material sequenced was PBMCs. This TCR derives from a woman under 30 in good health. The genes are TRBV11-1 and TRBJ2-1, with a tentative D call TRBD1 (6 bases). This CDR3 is CASSLRVVSQGYNEQFF. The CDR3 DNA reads TGTGCCAGCAGCTTAAGGGTGGTTTCGCAGGGGTACAATGAGCAGTTCTTC. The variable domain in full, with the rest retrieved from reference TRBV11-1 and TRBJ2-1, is EAEVAQSPRYKITEKSQAVAFWCDPISGHATLYWYRQILGQGPELLVQFQDESVVDDSQLPKDRFSAERLKGVDSTLKIQPAELGDSAMYLCASSLRVVSQGYNEQFFGPGTRLTVL.